This T cell receptor beta chain was retrieved from a study of monozygotic twins with cystic fibrosis. Overall study context: Library input was three micrograms of fragmented DNA, with approximately 14 PCR cycles.

Concerning this clone: What it recognizes is unknown.

General study points: J usage was most co-twin-similar in 8 of 16 pairs, V in 13. In this small cohort, shared CDR3 numbers showed no association with age, concordance or disease severity. Median Simpson clonality of about 0.01 suggested naive T cells predominated.

Assay used: immunoSEQ multiplex PCR; TCRdb lists only in-frame clones, some missing. The profile shows under 25,000 clones, approximately 97% of them singletons. V was cut by 0 bases and J by 3 bases, with 11 bases left in between. The V gene's germline CDR1 is LGHNA and CDR2 YSLEER. CDR3 length: 15 amino acids. The specimen was blood. The clonotype comes from a girl aged 10-17 years with cystic fibrosis. This chain joins TRBV4-3 and TRBJ1-1, with D uncertain. The DNA of the CDR3 is TGCGCCAGCAGCCAAGACCTCCGTCGTGACACTGAAGCTTTCTTT. Translation: CASSQDLRRDTEAFF.